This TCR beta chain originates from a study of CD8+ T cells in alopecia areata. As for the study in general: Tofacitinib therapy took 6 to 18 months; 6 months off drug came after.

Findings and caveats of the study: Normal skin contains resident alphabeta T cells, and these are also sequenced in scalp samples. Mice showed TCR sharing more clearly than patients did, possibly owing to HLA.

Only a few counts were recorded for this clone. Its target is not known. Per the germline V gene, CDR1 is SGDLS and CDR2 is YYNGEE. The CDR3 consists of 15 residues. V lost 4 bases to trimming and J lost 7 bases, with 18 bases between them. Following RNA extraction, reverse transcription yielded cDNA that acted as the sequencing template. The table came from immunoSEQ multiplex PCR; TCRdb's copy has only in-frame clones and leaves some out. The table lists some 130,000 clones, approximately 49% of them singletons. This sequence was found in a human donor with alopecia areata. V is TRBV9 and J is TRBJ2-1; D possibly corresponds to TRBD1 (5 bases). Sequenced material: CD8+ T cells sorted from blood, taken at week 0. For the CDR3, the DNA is TGTGCCAGCAGCTTAGATGTTGTGGGGCGTAATGAGCAGTTCTTC. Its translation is CASSLDVVGRNEQFF.